This T cell receptor (beta chain) was found in a study of T cell responses to AZD1222 COVID-19 vaccine (dated by TCRdb to 2020 to 2023). The study in broad terms: AZD1222 recipients given second doses at about 4 weeks or at about 12 weeks were pooled, since spike-specific TCR depth and breadth were not found to differ between the two schedules. TCR sequencing covered more than 230 trial participants: 200 to 220 given two doses of AZD1222 and 26 given two doses of MenACWY control vaccine. Trial participants were enrolled by age into subgroups of 18-55, 56-69 and 70-plus years, and roughly 160, 29 and 62 TCR-sequenced participants, respectively, were included in these subgroups.

A remark on this clone: Its recognized antigen is unknown. The input lacks base qualities; no much larger clone sits a single base away.

Study-level results and caveats: In the small 56-69-year group, the increase in depth fell short of significance, most likely because of low power. Conclusions about previously exposed vaccinees are limited, since just five or six AZD1222 recipients were seropositive for SARS-CoV-2 at baseline. Most participants were white British and females outnumbered males, and the authors suggested that clonal diversity may have been underestimated. Because no samples from the day 14 peak response were available, repertoires could be characterized only after the peak T cell response. Reportedly, almost half of the unique spike-specific TCRs recognized epitopes lying outside the regions that are mutated in the B.1.351 and B.1.1.7 variants. After two AZD1222 doses, both the breadth and the depth of spike-specific TCRs were significantly higher than at day 0 and than in MenACWY recipients. Vaccine-associated CD4 TCRs spanned the whole spike protein, with dominant responses in regions 160-218 and 743-854.

The time point tag for this specimen amounts to: baseline before first vaccination. The vaccinee samples were drawn from two UK trials, COV001 and COV002, one of which was a single-blind randomized controlled phase 2/3 trial testing AZD1222 (ChAdOx1 nCoV-19) in healthy adults. Trial participant PBMC samples were collected at day 0 and day 28 after the second dose for TCRbeta chain sequencing. The CDR3 regions of human TCRbeta chains were subjected to immunosequencing. As for how the authors treated the data: Repertoire TCRs were matched against a reference library of SARS-CoV-2-specific TCRs generated with the MIRA antigen-specificity platform. Breadth meant the fraction of unique TCRs that were SARS-CoV-2-associated, whereas depth meant the fraction of total T cells that were SARS-CoV-2-associated. Using the MIRA data, every spike-specific TCR was mapped to the spike region that the TCR reacted to and assigned to either a CD4 or a CD8 class. Log10-transformed breadth and depth values were compared by one-way ANOVA with Sidak's multiple comparisons tests. TCRdb limited this immuneACCESS table to in-frame rearrangements with V and J called. A share of clones is missing; checked studies link under half to unresolved V genes, and the rest is unexplained. Clonal size and the V and J genes are those of that table, whereas D and trimming came from the DNA. In this sample the table shows roughly 140,000 clones, around nine tenths of which occur a single time. Together, the top ten hold 5% of the sample.

The germline V gene provides CDR1 MDHEN and CDR2 SYDVKM. Trimming accounts for 5 bases at V and 8 bases at J, while the number of junction bases matched to no gene is 19. Counted from cysteine to phenylalanine, this CDR3 has 18 amino acids. The DNA shown is the 54-base CDR3, in frame from base 1. The TCR originated in an adult in good health. The rearranged segments are TRBV28 and TRBJ2-4; TRBD1 agrees with 9 junctional bases. This specimen consisted of peripheral blood, obtained on day 0 of AZD1222 vaccination. The CDR3 region has the sequence CASSTRTGGLNPYHIQYF. The DNA sequence is given as TGTGCCAGCAGTACTCGTACAGGGGGCTTGAACCCGTACCACATTCAGTACTTC.